The T cell receptor beta chain under discussion was sequenced for a study of shared clonotypes between healthy human individuals. Deep-level running was used for the assay. Assay: immunoSEQ multiplex PCR; the TCRdb copy retains only in-frame clones and omits some. The repertoire holds about 580,000 clones, with 95% to 98% as singletons. Notes on this clone: Its antigen is unknown.

Study-wide points: Clonotype sharing among donors was expected to depend on sequencing depth.

CD45RO-negative CD8 cells positively selected for CCR7 made up the naive population, which excluded terminally differentiated effector memory CD45RA+ cells. After removal of 6 bases from V and 2 bases from J, the junction contained 5 bases not matched to a gene. This CDR3 is 14 amino acids long. Germline loops: CDR1 SEHNR, CDR2 FQNEAQ (reference sequence). The clonotype originates from a man under 40 in good health. Source material: naive CD8+ T cells sorted from blood. This chain uses TRBV7-9 with TRBJ2-5; 8 bases map to TRBD2. The CDR3, as DNA: TGTGCCAGCAGACAACTAGCGGTTCAAGAGACCCAGTACTTC. Protein product: CASRQLAVQETQYF.